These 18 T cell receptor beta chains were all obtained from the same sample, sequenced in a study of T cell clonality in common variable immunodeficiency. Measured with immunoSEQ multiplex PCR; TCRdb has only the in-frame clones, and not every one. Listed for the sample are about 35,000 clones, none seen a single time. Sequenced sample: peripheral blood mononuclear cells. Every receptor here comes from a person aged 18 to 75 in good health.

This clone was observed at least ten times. CDR3 DNA (partial): TGTGCCAGCAATGTCCGGGACACCTACAATGAG. Amino acid sequence: CASNVRDTYNE. The entire CDR3 is CASNVRDTYNEQFF. The rearrangement uses TRBV2 and TRBJ2-1; tentatively, D is TRBD1 (6 bases). The observed sequence ends 3 residues before the CDR3 terminus, with the missing tail filled in from the germline J gene. The CDR3 runs to 14 residues. Trimming pared 7 bases from V and 2 bases from J, leaving 12 bases between. Germline CDR1 and CDR2: SNHLY and FYNNEI. Supplemented by reference TRBV2 and TRBJ2-1, the full variable domain reads EPEVTQTPSHQVTQMGQEVILRCVPISNHLYFYWYRQILGQKVEFLVSFYNNEISEKSEIFDDQFSVERPDGSNFTLKIRSTKLEDSAMYFCASNVRDTYNEQFFGPGTRLTVL.

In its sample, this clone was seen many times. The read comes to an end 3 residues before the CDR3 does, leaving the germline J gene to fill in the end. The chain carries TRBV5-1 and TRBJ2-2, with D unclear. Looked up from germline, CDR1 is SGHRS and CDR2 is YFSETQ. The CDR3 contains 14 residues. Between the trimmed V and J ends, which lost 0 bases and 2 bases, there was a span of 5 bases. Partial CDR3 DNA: TGCGCCAGCAGCTTGGACACCAACACCGGGGAG. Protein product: CASSLDTNTGE. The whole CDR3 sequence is CASSLDTNTGELFF.

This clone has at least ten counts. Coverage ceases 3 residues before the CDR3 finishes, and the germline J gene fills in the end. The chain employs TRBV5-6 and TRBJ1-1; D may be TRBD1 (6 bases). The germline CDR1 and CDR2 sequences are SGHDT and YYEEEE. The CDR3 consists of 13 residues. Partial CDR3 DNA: TGTGCCAGCAGCCCAGAGAACAGGGTCGGA. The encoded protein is CASSPENRVG. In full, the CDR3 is CASSPENRVGAFF.

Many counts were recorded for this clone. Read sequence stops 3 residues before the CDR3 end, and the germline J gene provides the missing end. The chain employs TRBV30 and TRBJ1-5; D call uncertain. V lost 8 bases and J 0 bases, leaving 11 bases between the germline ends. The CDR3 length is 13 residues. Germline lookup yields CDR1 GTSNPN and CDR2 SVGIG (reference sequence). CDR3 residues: CAVRASSNQPQHF. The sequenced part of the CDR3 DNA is TGTGCCGTAAGAGCTTCTAGCAATCAGCCC. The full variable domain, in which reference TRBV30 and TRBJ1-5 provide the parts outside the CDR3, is SQTIHQWPATLVQPVGSPLSLECTVEGTSNPNLYWYRQAAGRGLQLLFYSVGIGQISSEVPQNLSASRPQDRQFILSSKKLLLSDSGFYLCAVRASSNQPQHFGDGTRLSIL.

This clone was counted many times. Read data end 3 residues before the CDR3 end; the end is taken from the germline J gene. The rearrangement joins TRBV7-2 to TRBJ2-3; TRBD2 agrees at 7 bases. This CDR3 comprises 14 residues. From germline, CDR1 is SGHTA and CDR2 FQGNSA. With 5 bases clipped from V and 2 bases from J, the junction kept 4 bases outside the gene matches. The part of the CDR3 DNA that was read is TGTGCCAGCAGCCAGGGACTACACACAGATACG. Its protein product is CASSQGLHTDT. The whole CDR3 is CASSQGLHTDTQYF.

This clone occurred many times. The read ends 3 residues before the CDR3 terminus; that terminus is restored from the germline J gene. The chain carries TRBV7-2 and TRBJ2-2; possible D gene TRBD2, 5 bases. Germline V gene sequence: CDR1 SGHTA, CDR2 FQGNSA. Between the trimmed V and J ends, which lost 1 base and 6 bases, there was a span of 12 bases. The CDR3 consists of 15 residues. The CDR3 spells CASSLVSLAAGELFF. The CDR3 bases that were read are TGTGCCAGCAGCTTAGTTTCCCTAGCCGCCGGGGAG.

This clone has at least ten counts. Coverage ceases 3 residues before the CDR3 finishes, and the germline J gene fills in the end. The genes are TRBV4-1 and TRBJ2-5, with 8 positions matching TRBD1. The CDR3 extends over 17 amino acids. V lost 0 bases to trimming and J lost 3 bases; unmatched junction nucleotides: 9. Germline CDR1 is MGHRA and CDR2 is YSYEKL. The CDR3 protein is CASSQDSLSGGEETQYF. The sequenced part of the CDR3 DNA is TGCGCCAGCAGCCAAGACTCTCTCTCAGGGGGCGAAGAGACC.

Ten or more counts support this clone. The CDR3 DNA, read in part, is TGCGCCAGCAGCTCCCCTGGACAGCAAGAGACC. The encoded protein is CASSSPGQQET. The full CDR3 reads CASSSPGQQETQYF. V gene TRBV5-1 combines with J gene TRBJ2-5; D possibly corresponds to TRBD1 (6 bases). The sequenced fragment ends 3 residues before the CDR3 boundary, so the rest is inferred from the germline J gene. Per the germline V gene, CDR1 is SGHRS and CDR2 is YFSETQ. Trimming cost V 3 bases and J 2 bases, with 11 bases left between them. This CDR3 is 14 amino acids long.

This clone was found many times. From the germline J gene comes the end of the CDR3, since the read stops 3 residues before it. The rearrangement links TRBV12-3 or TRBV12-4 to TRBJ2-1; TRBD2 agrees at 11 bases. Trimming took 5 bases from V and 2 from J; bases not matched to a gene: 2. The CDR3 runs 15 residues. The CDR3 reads CASSRLAGTYNEQFF. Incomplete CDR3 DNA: TGTGCCAGCAGTCGACTAGCGGGGACCTACAATGAG.

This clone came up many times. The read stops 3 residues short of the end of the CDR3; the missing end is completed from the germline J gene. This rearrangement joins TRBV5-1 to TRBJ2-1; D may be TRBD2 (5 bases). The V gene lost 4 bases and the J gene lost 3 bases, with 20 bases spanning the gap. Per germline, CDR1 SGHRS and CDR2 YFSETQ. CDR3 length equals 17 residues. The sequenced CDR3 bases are TGCGCCAGCAGCCTGGGCCCCGCGGGTGGAGACTACAATGAG. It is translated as CASSLGPAGGDYNE. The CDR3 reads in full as CASSLGPAGGDYNEQFF.

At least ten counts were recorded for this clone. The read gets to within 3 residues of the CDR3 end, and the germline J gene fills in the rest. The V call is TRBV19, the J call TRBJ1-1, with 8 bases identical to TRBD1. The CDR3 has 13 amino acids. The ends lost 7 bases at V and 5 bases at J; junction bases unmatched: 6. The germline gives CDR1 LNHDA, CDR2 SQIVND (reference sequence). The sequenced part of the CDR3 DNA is TGTGCCAGTATACAGGGGGATGGGACTGAA. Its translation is CASIQGDGTE. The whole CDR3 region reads CASIQGDGTEAFF.

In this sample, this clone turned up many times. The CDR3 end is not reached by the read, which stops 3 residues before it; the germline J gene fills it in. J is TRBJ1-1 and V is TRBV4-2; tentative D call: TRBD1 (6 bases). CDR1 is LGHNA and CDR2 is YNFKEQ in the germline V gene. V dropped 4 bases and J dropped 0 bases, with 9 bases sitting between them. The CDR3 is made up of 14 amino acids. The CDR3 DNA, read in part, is TGTGCCAGCAGCCTGGGGGCCCTGAACACTGAA. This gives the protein CASSLGALNTE. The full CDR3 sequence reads CASSLGALNTEAFF.

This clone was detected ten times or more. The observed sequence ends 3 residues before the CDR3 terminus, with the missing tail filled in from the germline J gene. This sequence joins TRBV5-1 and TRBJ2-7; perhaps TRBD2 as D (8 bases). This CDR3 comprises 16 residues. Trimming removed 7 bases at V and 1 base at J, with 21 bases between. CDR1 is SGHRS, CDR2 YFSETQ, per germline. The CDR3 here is CASSPGGATGSYEQYF. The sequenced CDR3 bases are TGCGCCAGCTCCCCGGGAGGGGCGACAGGGTCCTACGAG.

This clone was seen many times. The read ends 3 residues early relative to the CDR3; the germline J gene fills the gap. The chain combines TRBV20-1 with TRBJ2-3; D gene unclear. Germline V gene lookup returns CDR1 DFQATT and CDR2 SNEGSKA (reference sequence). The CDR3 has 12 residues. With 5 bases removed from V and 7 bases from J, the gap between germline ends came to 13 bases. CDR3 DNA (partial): TGCAGTGCTCCGCACTATGATTATACG. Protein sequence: CSAPHYDYT. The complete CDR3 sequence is CSAPHYDYTQYF.

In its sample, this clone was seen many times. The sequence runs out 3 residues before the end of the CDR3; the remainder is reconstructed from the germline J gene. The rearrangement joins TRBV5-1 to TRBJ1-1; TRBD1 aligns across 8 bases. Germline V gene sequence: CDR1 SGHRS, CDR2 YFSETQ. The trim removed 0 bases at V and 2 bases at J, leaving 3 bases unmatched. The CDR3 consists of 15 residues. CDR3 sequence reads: CASSLGGQGNTEAFF. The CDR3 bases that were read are TGCGCCAGCAGCTTGGGAGGACAGGGAAACACTGAA.

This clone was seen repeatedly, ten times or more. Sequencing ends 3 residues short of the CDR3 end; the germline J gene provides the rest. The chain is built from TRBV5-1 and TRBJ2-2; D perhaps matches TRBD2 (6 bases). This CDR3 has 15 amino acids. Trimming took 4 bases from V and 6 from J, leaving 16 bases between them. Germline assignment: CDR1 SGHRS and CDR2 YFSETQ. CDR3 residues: CASSPLGGLAGELFF. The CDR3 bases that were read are TGCGCCAGCAGCCCCCTCGGGGGATTGGCCGGGGAG.

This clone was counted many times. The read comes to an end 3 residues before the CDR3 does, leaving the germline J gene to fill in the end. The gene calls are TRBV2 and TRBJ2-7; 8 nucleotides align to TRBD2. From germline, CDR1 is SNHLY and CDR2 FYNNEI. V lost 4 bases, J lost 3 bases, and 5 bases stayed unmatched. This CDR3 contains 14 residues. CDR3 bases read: TGTGCCAGCAGTGCCACTAGCGGCGTCTACGAG. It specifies CASSATSGVYE. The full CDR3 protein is CASSATSGVYEQYF.

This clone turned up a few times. The CDR3 bases that were read are TGTGCCAGTAGTACTGATAACCTTTTTCAGCGAGAGTATCAGCCC. It is translated as CASSTDNLFQREYQP. The full CDR3 sequence reads CASSTDNLFQREYQPQHF. This chain links TRBV19 with TRBJ1-5; no clear D. The read ends 3 residues shy of where the CDR3 ends; the end is completed using the germline J gene. Germline CDR1 reads LNHDA; CDR2 reads SQIVND (reference sequence). The CDR3 totals 18 residues. V dropped 4 bases and J dropped 5 bases, with 24 bases sitting between them. The full variable domain, with the rest looked up from reference TRBV19 and TRBJ1-5, is DGGITQSPKYLFRKEGQNVTLSCEQNLNHDAMYWYRQDPGQGLRLIYYSQIVNDFQKGDIAEGYSVSREKKESFPLTVTSAQKNPTAFYLCASSTDNLFQREYQPQHFGDGTRLSIL.